This TCR beta chain was captured in a study of shared clonotypes between healthy human individuals. Study conclusions and caveats: The small donor group covered limited genetic and exposure diversity. A handful of donors shared about 5% of their naive CD4 clonotypes.

Germline CDR1 reads MNHEY; CDR2 reads SMNVEV (reference sequence). The CDR3 loop spans 14 amino acids. V lost 6 bases and J 0 bases, leaving 11 bases between the germline ends. Data came from immunoSEQ multiplex PCR; TCRdb stores just in-frame clones and leaves some out. The profile shows roughly 720,000 clones, about nine tenths of them singletons. This clone was detected once. The antigen is unknown. This clonotype originated in a man younger than 30 in good health. Some clones in this sample may be carry-over from other donors' samples. Source material: memory CD8+ T cells from PBMCs. Subset reported: CD45RO+ cells pooled with CCR7-negative TemRA cells. This sequence joins TRBV27 and TRBJ1-1; D perhaps matches TRBD1 (5 bases). CDR3 loop: CASRSRVLNTEAFF. The CDR3 region has the DNA TGTGCCAGCAGGAGCAGGGTTCTGAACACTGAAGCTTTCTTT.